Listed here are 19 T cell receptor beta chains from one sample, sequenced in a study of response to subunit inactivated influenza vaccine. TCRdb ran MiXCR on the RT-PCR reads and lists one entry per CDR3 protein. The data hold a few hundred thousand distinct CDR3 sequences, with 14% observed a single time. The sequenced sample was PBMCs from blood, obtained roughly 13 days after vaccination. The origin of the receptors is a man between 50 and 59 years old who received an inactivated influenza vaccine.

This chain joins TRBV5-1 and TRBJ2-7; D ambiguous. The CDR3 loop spans 13 amino acids. The V gene's germline CDR1 is SGHRS and CDR2 YFSETQ. V lost 0 bases to trimming and J lost 6 bases, with 10 bases between them. The CDR3 DNA reads TGCGCCAGCAGCTTGGAAAGGGAATTCGAGCAGTACTTC. Translating gives CASSLEREFEQYF.

J is TRBJ2-4 and V is TRBV6-2 or TRBV6-3, with D tentatively TRBD2 (6 bases). The V and J ends lost 5 bases and 1 base respectively, with 15 bases between them. Germline assignment: CDR1 MNHEY and CDR2 SVGEGT. This CDR3 region has 16 residues. The CDR3 is CASSPPGAGAKNIQYF. The CDR3 DNA reads as TGTGCCAGCAGTCCCCCTGGAGCGGGCGCCAAAAACATTCAGTACTTC.

This clonotype has a handful of counts. The chain combines TRBV7-2 with TRBJ2-2; D not certain. The CDR3 has 17 residues. Germline-derived CDR1 and CDR2 are SGHTA and FQGNSA. Trimming removed 5 bases at V and 4 bases at J, with 20 bases between. The DNA for the CDR3 is TGTGCCAGCAGCCCCCCCCGGGCAGCCACATTCACCGGGGAGCTGTTTTTT. Translated, it gives CASSPPRAATFTGELFF.

The chain carries TRBV6-1 and TRBJ2-2; 7 bases match TRBD1. The CDR3 runs 14 residues. The ends lost 4 bases at V and 4 bases at J; junction bases unmatched: 3. Germline V gives CDR1 MNHNS, CDR2 SASEGT. Here the CDR3 DNA reads TGTGCCAGCAGTGGACAGGGCGCCACCGGGGAGCTGTTTTTT. This sequence encodes CASSGQGATGELFF.

This clonotype was seen ten or more times. The V gene is TRBV6-2 or TRBV6-3, the J gene TRBJ2-7; D not certain. V was pared by 7 bases and J by 4 bases, with 17 bases between. Germline CDR1 and CDR2: MNHEY and SVGEGT. The CDR3 is 14 amino acids. The CDR3 coding sequence is TGTGCCAGCACCTCTCCGGTTGTTTTATACGAGCAGTACTTC. Translated: CASTSPVVLYEQYF.

J is TRBJ2-2 and V is TRBV12-3 or TRBV12-4; D unresolved. The V end was cut by 3 bases, the J end by 0 bases, with 11 bases between. This CDR3 has 16 amino acids. Here the CDR3 DNA reads TGTGCCAGCAGTTTCGCACGACACCCGAACACCGGGGAGCTGTTTTTT. Translated, it gives CASSFARHPNTGELFF.

As regards this clonotype: An end of the junction differs from the germline gene, which may be a read error. The chain is built from TRBV20-1 and TRBJ2-1; 11 bases are shared with TRBD2. This CDR3 spans 11 amino acids. Germline V lookup: CDR1 DFQATT, CDR2 SNEGSKA (reference sequence). The CDR3 loop is CSARAQLAGGW. DNA for the CDR3: TGCAGTGCTAGGGCCCAGCTAGCGGGGGGTTGG.

V is TRBV25-1 and J is TRBJ2-2; 9 bases match TRBD2. J was trimmed by 1 base and V by 1 base; bases with no gene match: 16. Germline V CDR1 and CDR2: MGHDK, SYGVNS. The CDR3 is made up of 21 amino acids. CDR3 nucleotides: TGTGCCAGCAGTGAATGTCTGCGCCGGCTAGCGGGGTACCTGAACACCGGGGAGCTGTTTTTT. It specifies CASSECLRRLAGYLNTGELFF.

This clonotype was seen more than once but under ten times. The rearrangement links TRBV7-2 to TRBJ2-7; D is ambiguous. Germline V CDR1 and CDR2: SGHTA, FQGNSA. Trimming shortened V by 1 base and J by 4 bases, and 14 bases separated the two germline ends. The CDR3 is 15 amino acids. The CDR3 reads CASSLVTAPLYEQYF. CDR3 DNA sequence: TGTGCCAGCAGCTTAGTAACAGCCCCTTTGTACGAGCAGTACTTC.

V usage is TRBV5-1 and J usage is TRBJ2-3, with a tentative D call TRBD2 (6 bases). The germline V and J ends were trimmed by 1 base and 0 bases, with 12 bases remaining between them. The germline CDR1 and CDR2 sequences are SGHRS and YFSETQ. This CDR3 contains 16 residues. The CDR3, as DNA: TGCGCCAGCAGCTTGAGCCCGGGACTCAGCACAGATACGCAGTATTTT. Its translation is CASSLSPGLSTDTQYF.

In this sample, this clonotype turned up a few times. The rearrangement links TRBV7-2 to TRBJ2-1; D is unclear. V lost 2 bases and J lost 10, with 12 bases in between. CDR1 is SGHTA, CDR2 FQGNSA, per germline. The CDR3 runs 13 residues. In nucleotides, the CDR3 is TGTGCCAGCAGCTTATTTCGGATCGGGGAGCAGTTCTTC. It yields the protein CASSLFRIGEQFF.

This clonotype was counted only a few times. V usage is TRBV29-1 and J usage is TRBJ1-4, with D hard to call. Germline CDR1 and CDR2: SQVTM and ANQGSEA. This CDR3 comprises 11 residues. V was shortened by 8 bases and J by 8 bases, with 12 bases between the two germline ends. CDR3 loop: CSQSVGEKLFF. DNA of the CDR3: TGCAGCCAATCGGTGGGGGAAAAACTGTTTTTT.

This clonotype was seen a few times. The chain joins TRBV20-1 to TRBJ1-4, with TRBD1 identical over 7 bases. This CDR3 has 14 residues. The germline V gene has CDR1 DFQATT and CDR2 SNEGSKA (reference sequence). V trimming: 6 bases; J trimming: 3 bases; junction bases outside the gene matches: 7. The CDR3 region has the DNA TGCAGTGCCCAGAACAGGGGCTCTAATGAAAAACTGTTTTTT. It specifies CSAQNRGSNEKLFF.

This chain joins TRBV18 and TRBJ1-1; D is unclear. This CDR3 is built from 15 residues. The germline V gene encodes CDR1 KGHSH and CDR2 LQKENI. V was shortened by 4 bases and J by 7 bases, with 19 bases between the two germline ends. The CDR3: CASSRGRSTKGEAFF. The CDR3 region has the DNA TGTGCCAGCTCACGCGGTAGGAGTACAAAGGGTGAAGCTTTCTTT. Variable domain in full (rest from reference TRBV18 and TRBJ1-1): NAGVMQNPRHLVRRRGQEARLRCSPMKGHSHVYWYRQLPEEGLKFMVYLQKENIIDESGMPKERFSAEFPKEGPSILRIQQVVRGDSAAYFCASSRGRSTKGEAFFGQGTRLTVV.

This clonotype was counted ten times or more. V is TRBV7-9 and J is TRBJ1-4; 7 nucleotides line up with TRBD1. The CDR3 totals 15 residues. Per the germline V gene, CDR1 is SEHNR and CDR2 is FQNEAQ (reference sequence). V dropped 3 bases and J dropped 5; count of bases not matched to a gene: 6. The CDR3 here is CASSFGQGVNEKLFF. The CDR3 bases are TGTGCCAGCAGCTTTGGGCAGGGGGTGAATGAAAAACTGTTTTTT.

This clonotype was recorded only once. The V call is TRBV6-1, the J call TRBJ2-6, with D possibly matching TRBD2 (5 bases). CDR3 length: 15 residues. Germline loops: CDR1 MNHNS, CDR2 SASEGT. Trimming removed 4 bases at V and 0 bases at J, with 7 bases between. The CDR3 sequence is CASSASFSGANVLTF. The CDR3 DNA reads as TGTGCCAGCAGTGCTAGCTTCTCTGGGGCCAACGTCCTGACTTTC.

This chain joins TRBV7-2 and TRBJ1-4; weak D call: TRBD1 (5 bases). Germline V lookup: CDR1 SGHTA, CDR2 FQGNSA. The CDR3 length is 15 residues. With 2 bases removed from V and 8 bases from J, the gap between germline ends came to 15 bases. DNA of the CDR3: TGTGCCAGCAGCTTACGGGCGGAGGGGCACGAAAAACTGTTTTTT. Translation gives CASSLRAEGHEKLFF.

Ten or more counts support this clonotype. The genes are TRBV7-8 and TRBJ2-7; tentative D call: TRBD2 (5 bases). V lost 5 bases and J 2 bases, leaving 16 bases between the germline ends. Per germline, CDR1 SGHVS and CDR2 FQNEAQ. The length of the CDR3 is 15 residues. CDR3 protein: CASSPSIAPTYEQYF. The CDR3 region has the DNA TGTGCCAGCAGCCCTTCTATAGCGCCCACCTACGAGCAGTACTTC.

V gene TRBV12-3 or TRBV12-4 combines with J gene TRBJ2-3; a possible D gene is TRBD1 (5 bases). V lost 2 bases, J lost 10 bases, and 10 bases lay in between. This CDR3 region has 12 residues. In DNA, the CDR3 is TGTGCCAGCAGTTTAACGCAGGGTCCGCAGTATTTT. Translated, it gives CASSLTQGPQYF.